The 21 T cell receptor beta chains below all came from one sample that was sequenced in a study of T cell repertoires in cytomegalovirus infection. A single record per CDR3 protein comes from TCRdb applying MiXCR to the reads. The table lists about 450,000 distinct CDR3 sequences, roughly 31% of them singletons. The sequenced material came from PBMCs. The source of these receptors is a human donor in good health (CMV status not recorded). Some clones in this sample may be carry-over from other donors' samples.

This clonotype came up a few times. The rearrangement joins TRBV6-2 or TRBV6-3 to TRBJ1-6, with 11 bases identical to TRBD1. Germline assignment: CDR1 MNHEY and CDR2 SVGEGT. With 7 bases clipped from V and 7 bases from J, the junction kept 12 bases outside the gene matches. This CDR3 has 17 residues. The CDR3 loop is CASNSGTGGLKNSPLHF. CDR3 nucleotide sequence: TGTGCCAGCAACTCCGGGACAGGGGGTCTGAAGAATTCACCCCTCCACTTT.

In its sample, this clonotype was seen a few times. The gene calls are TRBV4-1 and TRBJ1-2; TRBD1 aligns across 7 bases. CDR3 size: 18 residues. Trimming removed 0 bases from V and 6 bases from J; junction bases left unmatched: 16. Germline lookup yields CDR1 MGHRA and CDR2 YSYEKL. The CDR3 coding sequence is TGCGCCAGCAGCCAAGATGACAACAGGGGTATAGTTTCGGATGGCTACACCTTC. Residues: CASSQDDNRGIVSDGYTF.

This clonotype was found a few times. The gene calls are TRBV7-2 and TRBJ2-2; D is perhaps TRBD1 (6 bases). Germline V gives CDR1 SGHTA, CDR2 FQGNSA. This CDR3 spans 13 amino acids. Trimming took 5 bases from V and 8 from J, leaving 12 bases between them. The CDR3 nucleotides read TGTGCCAGCAGCCGATTTGGGACAGGGGAGCTGTTTTTT. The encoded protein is CASSRFGTGELFF.

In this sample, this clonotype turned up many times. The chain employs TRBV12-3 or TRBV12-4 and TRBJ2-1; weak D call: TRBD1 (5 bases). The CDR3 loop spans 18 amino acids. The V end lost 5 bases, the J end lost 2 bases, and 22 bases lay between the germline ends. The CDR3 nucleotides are TGTGCCAGCAGTCCTCGCAAGCAGGGTCCCTCTACCTACAATGAGCAGTTCTTC. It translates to CASSPRKQGPSTYNEQFF.

Written as DNA, the CDR3 is TGTGCCAGCAGTAGAGGGGGACGGACGACTTCACCCCTCCACTTT. It translates to CASSRGGRTTSPLHF. The chain joins TRBV6-2 or TRBV6-3 to TRBJ1-6, with D possibly being TRBD1 (6 bases). Trimming took 5 bases from V and 9 from J, leaving 17 bases between them. The germline CDR1 and CDR2 sequences are MNHEY and SVGEGT. The CDR3 has 15 residues.

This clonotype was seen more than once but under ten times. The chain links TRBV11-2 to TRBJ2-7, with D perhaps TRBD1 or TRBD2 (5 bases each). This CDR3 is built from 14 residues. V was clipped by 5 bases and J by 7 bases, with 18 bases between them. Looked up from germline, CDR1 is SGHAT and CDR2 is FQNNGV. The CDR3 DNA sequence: TGTGCCAGCAGCCTATTGGGTACAGGAGGTGAGCAGTACTTC. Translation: CASSLLGTGGEQYF.

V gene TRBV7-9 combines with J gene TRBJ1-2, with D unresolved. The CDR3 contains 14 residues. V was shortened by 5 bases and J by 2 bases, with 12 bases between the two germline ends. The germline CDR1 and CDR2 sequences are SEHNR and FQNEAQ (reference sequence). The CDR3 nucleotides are TGTGCCAGCAGCCCTGTGGGTAGGAACTATGGCTACACCTTC. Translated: CASSPVGRNYGYTF.

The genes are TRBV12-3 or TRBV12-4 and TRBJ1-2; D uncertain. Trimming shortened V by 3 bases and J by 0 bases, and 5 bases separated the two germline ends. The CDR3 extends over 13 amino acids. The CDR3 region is CASSFISNYGYTF. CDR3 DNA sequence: TGTGCCAGCAGTTTTATTTCTAACTATGGCTACACCTTC.

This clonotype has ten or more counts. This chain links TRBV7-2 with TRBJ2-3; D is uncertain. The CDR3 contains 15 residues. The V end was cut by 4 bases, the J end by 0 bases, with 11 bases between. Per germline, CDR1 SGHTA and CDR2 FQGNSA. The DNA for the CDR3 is TGTGCCAGCAGCTCTCTAGGAGCTAGCACAGATACGCAGTATTTT. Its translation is CASSSLGASTDTQYF. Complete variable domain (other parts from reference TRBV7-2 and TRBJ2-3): GAGVSQSPSNKVTEKGKDVELRCDPISGHTALYWYRQSLGQGLEFLIYFQGNSAPDKSGLPSDRFSAERTGGSVSTLTIQRTQQEDSAVYLCASSSLGASTDTQYFGPGTRLTVL.

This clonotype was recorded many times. The CDR3 protein is CASSSPSGTGPGSYNEQFF. CDR3 nucleotide sequence: TGTGCCAGCAGCTCCCCGTCCGGGACAGGGCCGGGGTCCTACAATGAGCAGTTCTTC. The chain employs TRBV7-9 and TRBJ2-1, with TRBD1 identical over 9 bases. There are 19 residues in the CDR3. The trim removed 4 bases at V and 1 base at J, leaving 14 bases unmatched. CDR1 and CDR2 (germline): SEHNR, FQNEAQ (reference sequence).

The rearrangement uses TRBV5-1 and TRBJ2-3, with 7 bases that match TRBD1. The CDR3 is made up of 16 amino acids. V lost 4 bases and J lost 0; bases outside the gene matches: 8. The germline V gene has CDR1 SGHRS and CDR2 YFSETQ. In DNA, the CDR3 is TGCGCCAGCAGCACCCTCGGGACAGCTAGCACAGATACGCAGTATTTT. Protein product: CASSTLGTASTDTQYF.

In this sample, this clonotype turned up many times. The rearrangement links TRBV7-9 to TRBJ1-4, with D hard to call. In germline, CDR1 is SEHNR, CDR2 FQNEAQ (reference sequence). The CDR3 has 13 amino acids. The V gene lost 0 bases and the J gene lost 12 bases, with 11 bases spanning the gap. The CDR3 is CASSLAFGEELFF. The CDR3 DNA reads TGTGCCAGCAGCTTAGCGTTTGGGGAGGAACTGTTTTTT.

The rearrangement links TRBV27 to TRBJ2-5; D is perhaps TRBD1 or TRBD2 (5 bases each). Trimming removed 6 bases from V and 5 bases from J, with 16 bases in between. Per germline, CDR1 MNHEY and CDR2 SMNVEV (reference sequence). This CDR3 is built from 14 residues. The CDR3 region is CASSPWDPGETQYF. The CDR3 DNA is TGTGCCAGCAGCCCTTGGGACCCCGGGGAGACCCAGTACTTC.

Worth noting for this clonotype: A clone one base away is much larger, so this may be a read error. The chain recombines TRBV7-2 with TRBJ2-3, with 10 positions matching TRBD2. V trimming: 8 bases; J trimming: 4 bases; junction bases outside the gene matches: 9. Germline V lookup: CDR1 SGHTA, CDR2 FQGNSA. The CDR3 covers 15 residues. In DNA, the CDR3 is TGTGCCAGCGGGGCTAGCGGGGGAAGTTCAGATACGCAGTATTTT. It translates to CASGASGGSSDTQYF.

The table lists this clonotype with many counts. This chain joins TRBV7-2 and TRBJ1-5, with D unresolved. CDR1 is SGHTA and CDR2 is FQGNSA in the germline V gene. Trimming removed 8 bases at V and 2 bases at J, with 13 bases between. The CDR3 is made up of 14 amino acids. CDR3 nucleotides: TGTGCCAGCGCTCAGGAAGTGGGCAATCAGCCCCAGCATTTT. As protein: CASAQEVGNQPQHF.

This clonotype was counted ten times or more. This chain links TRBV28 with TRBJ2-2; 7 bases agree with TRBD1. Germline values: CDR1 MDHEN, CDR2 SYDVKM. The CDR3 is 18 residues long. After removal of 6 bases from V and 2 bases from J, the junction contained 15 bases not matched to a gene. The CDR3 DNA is TGTGCCAGCAGCCGACAGGGAGTGACGAATAGAAACACCGGGGAGCTGTTTTTT. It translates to CASSRQGVTNRNTGELFF.

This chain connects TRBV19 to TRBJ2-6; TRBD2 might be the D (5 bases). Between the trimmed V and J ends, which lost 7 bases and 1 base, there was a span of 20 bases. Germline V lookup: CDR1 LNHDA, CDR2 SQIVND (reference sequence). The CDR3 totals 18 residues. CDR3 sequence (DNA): TGTGCCAGTACCCCGTACCTCCCGGGATCATCTGGGGCCAACGTCCTGACTTTC. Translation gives CASTPYLPGSSGANVLTF.

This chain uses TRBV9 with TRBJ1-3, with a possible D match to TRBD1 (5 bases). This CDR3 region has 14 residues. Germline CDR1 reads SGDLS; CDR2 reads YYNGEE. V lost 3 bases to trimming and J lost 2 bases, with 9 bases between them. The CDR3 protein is CASSAGTAGNTIYF. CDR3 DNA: TGTGCCAGCAGCGCCGGGACCGCTGGAAACACCATATATTTT.

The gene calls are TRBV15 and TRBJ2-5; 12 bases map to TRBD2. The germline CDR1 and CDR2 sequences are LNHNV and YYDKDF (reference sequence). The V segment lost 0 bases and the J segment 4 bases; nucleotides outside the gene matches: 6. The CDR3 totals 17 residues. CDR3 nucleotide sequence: TGTGCCACCAGCAGAGATCTAGCGGGGGGGCTAGGAGAGACCCAGTACTTC. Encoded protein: CATSRDLAGGLGETQYF.

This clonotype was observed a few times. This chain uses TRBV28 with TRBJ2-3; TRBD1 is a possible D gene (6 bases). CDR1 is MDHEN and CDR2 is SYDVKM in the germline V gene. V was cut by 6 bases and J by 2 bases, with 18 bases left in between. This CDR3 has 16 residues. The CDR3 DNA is TGTGCCAGCAGAGGGCCGTCACAGGGTTTCACAGATACGCAGTATTTT. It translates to CASRGPSQGFTDTQYF.

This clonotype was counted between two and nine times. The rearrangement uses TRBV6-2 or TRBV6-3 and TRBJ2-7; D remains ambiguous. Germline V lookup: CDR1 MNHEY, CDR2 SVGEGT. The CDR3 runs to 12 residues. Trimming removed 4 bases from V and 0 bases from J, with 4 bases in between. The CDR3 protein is CASSSTSYEQYF. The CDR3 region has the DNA TGTGCCAGCAGTTCTACCTCCTACGAGCAGTACTTC.